The rows below give T cell receptor beta chains drawn from one sample of a study of cytomegalovirus exposure and HLA in healthy donors. This table comes from immunoSEQ multiplex PCR, and its TCRdb copy is limited to in-frame clones, with some not included. The data contain about 140,000 clones, roughly 70% of them seen just once; the ten biggest clones take up around 1.6%. Material: PBMCs. Receptors originate from a human donor in good health. CDR3s leave out the opening cysteine and the closing phenylalanine or tryptophan.

V	J	CDR3
TRBV7-9	TRBJ2-1	ASSPPRRGKVNEQF
TRBV10-1	TRBJ1-1	ASSSQQNTEAF
TRBV13	TRBJ2-7	ASSAGLAGGDSYEQY
TRBV27	TRBJ2-7	ASRRTGDQYEQY
TRBV5-1	TRBJ1-3	ASSSGSGNSGNTIY
TRBV2	TRBJ2-1	ASGGVLAAYNEQF
TRBV2	TRBJ2-5	ASSGLSGETQY
TRBV5-6	TRBJ2-1	ASSLGTYNEQF
TRBV28	TRBJ1-1	ASSLSGTEAF
TRBV9	TRBJ2-1	ASSVRGSSYNEQF
TRBV5-1	TRBJ2-7	ASSLVDRGYEQY
TRBV4-1	TRBJ2-5	ASSPQGATRGETQY
TRBV6-1	TRBJ2-7	ASSVRLVEAGSYEQY
TRBV14	TRBJ2-5	ASSQGGAGRETQY
TRBV7-8	TRBJ1-4	ASSLAPIRTNEKLF
TRBV11-2	TRBJ2-1	ASSPLDEQF
TRBV7-6	TRBJ2-7	ASSLPGTGAHEQY
TRBV4-1	TRBJ2-1	ASSQDTSGNNEQF
TRBV29-1	TRBJ2-1	SVEGLAGGGEQF
TRBV7-2	TRBJ2-1	ASTYTRQGNEQF
TRBV5-1	TRBJ2-5	ASSLVGGSRETQY
TRBV2	TRBJ1-2	ASSEAGQGPYGYT